The 10 T cell receptor beta chains reported below all come from one sample, sequenced in a study of radiotherapy plus CTLA-4 blockade in lung cancer. Measured with immunoSEQ multiplex PCR; TCRdb has only the in-frame clones, and not every one. Of around 100,000 clones detected, approximately 80% appear once; the ten largest clones hold 3.3%. Sequencing used peripheral blood, obtained from a patient treated with radiotherapy plus ipilimumab. These TCRs come from a human donor with non-small cell lung cancer that progressed on radiotherapy plus ipilimumab. Some clones in this sample may be carry-over from other donors' samples.

Remarks on this clone: This sample includes further DNA sequences coding for the same CDR3. The rearrangement links TRBV9 to TRBJ2-3; no clear D gene. The germline CDR1 and CDR2 sequences are SGDLS and YYNGEE. V lost 0 bases and J 4 bases, leaving 6 bases between the germline ends. The CDR3 contains 13 residues. Here the CDR3 reads CASSVGSPDTQYF. The DNA for the CDR3 is TGTGCCAGCAGCGTAGGTTCCCCAGATACGCAGTATTTT.

The genes are TRBV4-1 and TRBJ1-2, with 7 bases matching TRBD1. This CDR3 region has 14 residues. V was pared by 0 bases and J by 4 bases, with 2 bases of the junction left unmatched. Germline V gene sequence: CDR1 MGHRA, CDR2 YSYEKL. The CDR3 DNA is TGCGCCAGCAGCCAAGAACCAGGGGGCTATGGCTACACCTTC. This translates into CASSQEPGGYGYTF.

This rearrangement joins TRBV7-8 to TRBJ1-2, with D possibly being TRBD1 (5 bases). The CDR3 sequence is 15 residues long. V lost 2 bases, J lost 4 bases, and 14 bases lay in between. In germline, CDR1 is SGHVS, CDR2 FQNEAQ. The CDR3 here is CASSLNEGSPYGYTF. DNA of the CDR3: TGTGCCAGCAGCTTAAATGAGGGGTCGCCCTATGGCTACACCTTC.

There are a few counts of this clone. This chain links TRBV7-2 with TRBJ2-3, with 9 bases identical to TRBD1. CDR3 length: 14 residues. CDR1 is SGHTA, CDR2 FQGNSA, per germline. V dropped 5 bases and J dropped 5; count of bases not matched to a gene: 5. The CDR3 loop reads CASSTHRGQDTQYF. CDR3 coding DNA: TGTGCCAGCAGCACTCACAGGGGGCAAGATACGCAGTATTTT.

The DNA for the CDR3 is TGTGCCACTAGGTTGTATAATTCACCCCTCCACTTT. Residues: CATRLYNSPLHF. The chain is built from TRBV6-1 and TRBJ1-6; D gene uncertain. The CDR3 contains 12 residues. Trimming took off 10 bases at V and 4 bases at J, with 8 bases between the two ends. The germline CDR1 and CDR2 sequences are MNHNS and SASEGT.

In regard to this clone: The sample carries other DNA sequences with the same CDR3. This sequence joins TRBV15 and TRBJ1-2; D gene ambiguous. The germline V gene has CDR1 LNHNV and CDR2 YYDKDF (reference sequence). Trimming removed 0 bases from V and 4 bases from J, with 3 bases in between. This CDR3 is 12 amino acids long. CDR3: CATSREGYGYTF. CDR3 DNA: TGTGCCACCAGCAGAGAAGGCTATGGCTACACCTTC.

The chain combines TRBV7-2 with TRBJ2-7; TRBD2 might be the D (5 bases). Germline CDR1 is SGHTA and CDR2 is FQGNSA. V lost 2 bases to trimming and J lost 0 bases, with 14 bases between them. The CDR3 is 16 amino acids. The chain's CDR3 is CASSLSDWKVSYEQYF. The DNA of the CDR3 is TGTGCCAGCAGCTTATCGGACTGGAAAGTCTCCTACGAGCAGTACTTC.

The genes are TRBV2 and TRBJ1-5; TRBD1 agrees at 7 bases. Germline lookup yields CDR1 SNHLY and CDR2 FYNNEI. Losses at the gene ends were 8 bases for V and 6 bases for J; bases not matched to a gene: 10. The CDR3 has 14 residues. CDR3 nucleotide sequence: TGTGCCAGCCGGGGGGACAGTAACCCTCAGCCCCAGCATTTT. Translated: CASRGDSNPQPQHF.

The rearrangement joins TRBV6-6 to TRBJ2-5; D might be TRBD1 (7 bases). CDR1 MNHNY and CDR2 SVGAGI come from the germline V gene (reference sequence). CDR3 length: 15 residues. V lost 2 bases and J 4 bases, leaving 14 bases between the germline ends. As DNA, the CDR3 is TGTGCCAGCAGTTACAGGACAGGAGGGGGAGAGACCCAGTACTTC. It codes for CASSYRTGGGETQYF.

This chain links TRBV7-9 with TRBJ2-1; 10 bases are shared with TRBD1. J was trimmed by 8 bases and V by 2 bases; bases with no gene match: 9. CDR3 length: 16 residues. Germline CDR1 and CDR2: SEHNR and FQNEAQ (reference sequence). The CDR3 loop reads CASSLRGDRGPDEQFF. For the CDR3, the DNA is TGTGCCAGCAGCTTACGTGGGGACAGGGGACCCGATGAGCAGTTCTTC.